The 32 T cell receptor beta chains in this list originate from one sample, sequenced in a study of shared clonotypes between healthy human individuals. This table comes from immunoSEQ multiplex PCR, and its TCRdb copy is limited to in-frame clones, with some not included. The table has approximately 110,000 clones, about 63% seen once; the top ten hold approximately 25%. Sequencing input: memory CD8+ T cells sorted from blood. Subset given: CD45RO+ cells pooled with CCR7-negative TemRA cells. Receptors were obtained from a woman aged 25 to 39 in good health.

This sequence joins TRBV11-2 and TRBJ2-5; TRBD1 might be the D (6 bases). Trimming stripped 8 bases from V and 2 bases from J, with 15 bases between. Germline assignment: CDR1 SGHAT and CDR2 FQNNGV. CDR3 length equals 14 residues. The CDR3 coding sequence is TGTGCCAGCCGCCAGGGGACGGTTCAAGAGACCCAGTACTTC. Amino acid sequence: CASRQGTVQETQYF.

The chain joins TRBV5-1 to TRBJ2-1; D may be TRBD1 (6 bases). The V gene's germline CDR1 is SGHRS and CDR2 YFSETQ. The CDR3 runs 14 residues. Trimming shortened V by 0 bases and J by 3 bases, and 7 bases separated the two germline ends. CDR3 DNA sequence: TGCGCCAGCAGCTTGGCAGGGGTCTACAATGAGCAGTTCTTC. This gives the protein CASSLAGVYNEQFF.

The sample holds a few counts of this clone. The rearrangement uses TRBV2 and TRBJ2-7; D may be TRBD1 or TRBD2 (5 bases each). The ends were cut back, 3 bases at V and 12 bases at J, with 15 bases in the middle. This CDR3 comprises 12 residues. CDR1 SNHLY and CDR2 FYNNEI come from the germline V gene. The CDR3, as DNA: TGTGCCAGCAGTGAGGGGACGGGCCTCTGGTACTTC. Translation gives CASSEGTGLWYF.

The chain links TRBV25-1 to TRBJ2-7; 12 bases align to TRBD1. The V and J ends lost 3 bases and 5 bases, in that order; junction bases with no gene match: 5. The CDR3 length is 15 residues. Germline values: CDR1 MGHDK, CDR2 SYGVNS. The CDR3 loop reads CASSERDRGQDEQYF. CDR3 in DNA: TGTGCCAGCAGTGAGAGGGACAGGGGGCAGGACGAGCAGTACTTC.

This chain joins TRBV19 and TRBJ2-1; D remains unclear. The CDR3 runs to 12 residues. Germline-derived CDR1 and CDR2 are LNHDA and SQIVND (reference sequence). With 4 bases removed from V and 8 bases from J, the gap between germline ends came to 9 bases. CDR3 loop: CASSSHSDEQFF. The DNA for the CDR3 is TGTGCCAGTAGTAGTCACAGCGATGAGCAGTTCTTC. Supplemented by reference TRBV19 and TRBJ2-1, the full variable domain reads DGGITQSPKYLFRKEGQNVTLSCEQNLNHDAMYWYRQDPGQGLRLIYYSQIVNDFQKGDIAEGYSVSREKKESFPLTVTSAQKNPTAFYLCASSSHSDEQFFGPGTRLTVL.

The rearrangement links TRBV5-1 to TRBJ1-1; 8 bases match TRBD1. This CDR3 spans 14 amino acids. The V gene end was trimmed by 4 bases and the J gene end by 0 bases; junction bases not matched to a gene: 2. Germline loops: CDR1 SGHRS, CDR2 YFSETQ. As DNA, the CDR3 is TGCGCCAGCAGCGTGGGACAGGTGAACACTGAAGCTTTCTTT. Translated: CASSVGQVNTEAFF. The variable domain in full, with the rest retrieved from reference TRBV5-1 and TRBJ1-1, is KAGVTQTPRYLIKTRGQQVTLSCSPISGHRSVSWYQQTPGQGLQFLFEYFSETQRNKGNFPGRFSGRQFSNSRSEMNVSTLELGDSALYLCASSVGQVNTEAFFGQGTRLTVV.

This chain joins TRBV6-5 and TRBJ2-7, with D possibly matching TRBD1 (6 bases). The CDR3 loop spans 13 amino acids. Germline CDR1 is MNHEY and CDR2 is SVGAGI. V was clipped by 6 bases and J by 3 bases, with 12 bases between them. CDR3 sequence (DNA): TGTGCCAGCAGACCTACAGGGATCTACGAGCAGTACTTC. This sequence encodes CASRPTGIYEQYF.

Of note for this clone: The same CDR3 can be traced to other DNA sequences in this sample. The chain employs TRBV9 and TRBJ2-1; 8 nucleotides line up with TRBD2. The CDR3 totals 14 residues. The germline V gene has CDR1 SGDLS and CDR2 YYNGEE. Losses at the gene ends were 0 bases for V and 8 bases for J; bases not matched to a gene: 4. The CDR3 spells CASSVGGGSDEQFF. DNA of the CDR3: TGTGCCAGCAGCGTAGGCGGGGGGTCAGATGAGCAGTTCTTC. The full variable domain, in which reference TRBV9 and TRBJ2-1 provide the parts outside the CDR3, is DSGVTQTPKHLITATGQRVTLRCSPRSGDLSVYWYQQSLDQGLQFLIQYYNGEERAKGNILERFSAQQFPDLHSELNLSSLELGDSALYFCASSVGGGSDEQFFGPGTRLTVL.

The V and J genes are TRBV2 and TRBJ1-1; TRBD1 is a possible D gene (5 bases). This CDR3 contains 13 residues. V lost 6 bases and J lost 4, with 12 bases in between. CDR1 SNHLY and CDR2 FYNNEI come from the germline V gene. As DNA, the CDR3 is TGTGCCAGCAGACGGACGGGGGGCACTGAAGCTTTCTTT. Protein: CASRRTGGTEAFF.

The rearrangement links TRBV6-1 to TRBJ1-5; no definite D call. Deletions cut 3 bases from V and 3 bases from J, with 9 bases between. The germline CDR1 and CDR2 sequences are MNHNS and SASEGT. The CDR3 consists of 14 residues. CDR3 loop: CASSDLAFNQPQHF. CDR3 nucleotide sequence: TGTGCCAGCAGTGATTTGGCATTCAATCAGCCCCAGCATTTT.

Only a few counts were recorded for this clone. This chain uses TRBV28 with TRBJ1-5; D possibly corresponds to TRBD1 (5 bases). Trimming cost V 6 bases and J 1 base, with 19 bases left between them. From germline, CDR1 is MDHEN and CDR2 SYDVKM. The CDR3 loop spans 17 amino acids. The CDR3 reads CASSNRGLSRSNQPQHF. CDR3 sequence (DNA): TGTGCCAGCAGCAATCGGGGACTCTCACGGAGCAATCAGCCCCAGCATTTT.

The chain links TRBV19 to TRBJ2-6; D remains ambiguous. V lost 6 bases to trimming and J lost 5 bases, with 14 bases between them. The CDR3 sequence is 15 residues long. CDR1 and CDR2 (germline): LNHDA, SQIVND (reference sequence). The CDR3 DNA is TGTGCCAGTAGCTTAACTGGGTCGAGGGCCAACGTCCTGACTTTC. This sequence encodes CASSLTGSRANVLTF.

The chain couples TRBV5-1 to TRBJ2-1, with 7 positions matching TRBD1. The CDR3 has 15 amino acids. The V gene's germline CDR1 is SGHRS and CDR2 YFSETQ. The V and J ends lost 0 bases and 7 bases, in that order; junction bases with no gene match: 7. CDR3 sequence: CASSLAGTVRNEQFF. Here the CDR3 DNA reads TGCGCCAGCAGCTTGGCCGGGACAGTCAGGAATGAGCAGTTCTTC.

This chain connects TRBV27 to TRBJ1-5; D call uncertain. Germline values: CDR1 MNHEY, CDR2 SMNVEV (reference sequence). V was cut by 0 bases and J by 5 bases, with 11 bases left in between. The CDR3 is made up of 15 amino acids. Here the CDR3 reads CASSLSIGGYQPQHF. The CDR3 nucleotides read TGTGCCAGCAGTTTATCGATCGGCGGATATCAGCCCCAGCATTTT.

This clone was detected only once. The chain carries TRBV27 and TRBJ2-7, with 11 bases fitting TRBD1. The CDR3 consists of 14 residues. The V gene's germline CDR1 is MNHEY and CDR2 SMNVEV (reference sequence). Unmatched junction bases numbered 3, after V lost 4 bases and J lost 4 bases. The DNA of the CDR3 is TGTGCCAGCAGTTCCGGACAGGGGGCGTACGAGCAGTACTTC. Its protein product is CASSSGQGAYEQYF.

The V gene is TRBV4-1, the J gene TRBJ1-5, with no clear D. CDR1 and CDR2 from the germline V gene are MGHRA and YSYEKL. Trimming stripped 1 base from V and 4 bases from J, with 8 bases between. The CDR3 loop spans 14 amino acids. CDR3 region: CASSQAQRNQPQHF. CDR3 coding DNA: TGCGCCAGCAGCCAAGCACAGCGAAATCAGCCCCAGCATTTT.

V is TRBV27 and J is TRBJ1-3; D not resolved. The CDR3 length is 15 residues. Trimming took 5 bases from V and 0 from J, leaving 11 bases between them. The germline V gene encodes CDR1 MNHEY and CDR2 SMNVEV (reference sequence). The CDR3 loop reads CASSTRLVSGNTIYF. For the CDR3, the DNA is TGTGCCAGCAGTACGCGACTGGTCTCTGGAAACACCATATATTTT.

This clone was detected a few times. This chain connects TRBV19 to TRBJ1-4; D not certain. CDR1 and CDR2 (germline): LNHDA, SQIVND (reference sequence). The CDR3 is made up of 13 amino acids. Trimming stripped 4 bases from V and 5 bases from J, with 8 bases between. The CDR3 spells CASSTISNEKLFF. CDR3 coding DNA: TGTGCCAGTAGTACTATCAGCAATGAAAAACTGTTTTTT.

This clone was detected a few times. CDR3 residues: CASSPPDALAANTGELFF. The CDR3 DNA sequence: TGTGCCAGCTCACCACCTGATGCTCTGGCGGCCAACACCGGGGAGCTGTTTTTT. The rearrangement links TRBV18 to TRBJ2-2; D unresolved. Looked up from germline, CDR1 is KGHSH and CDR2 is LQKENI. The CDR3 loop spans 18 amino acids. The V and J ends lost 0 bases and 2 bases respectively, with 16 bases between them.

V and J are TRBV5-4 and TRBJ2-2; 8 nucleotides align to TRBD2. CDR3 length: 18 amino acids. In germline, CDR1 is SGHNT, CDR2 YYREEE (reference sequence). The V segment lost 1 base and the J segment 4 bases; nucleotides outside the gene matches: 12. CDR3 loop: CASSLLGSGREGTGELFF. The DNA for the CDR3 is TGTGCCAGCAGCTTGTTGGGGAGCGGGAGAGAGGGCACCGGGGAGCTGTTTTTT.

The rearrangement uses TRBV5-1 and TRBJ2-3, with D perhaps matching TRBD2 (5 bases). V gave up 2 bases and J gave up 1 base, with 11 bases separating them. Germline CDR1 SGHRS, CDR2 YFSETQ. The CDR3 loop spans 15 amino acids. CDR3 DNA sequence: TGCGCCAGCAGCTTTGCGGGCCCGCGCACAGATACGCAGTATTTT. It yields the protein CASSFAGPRTDTQYF.

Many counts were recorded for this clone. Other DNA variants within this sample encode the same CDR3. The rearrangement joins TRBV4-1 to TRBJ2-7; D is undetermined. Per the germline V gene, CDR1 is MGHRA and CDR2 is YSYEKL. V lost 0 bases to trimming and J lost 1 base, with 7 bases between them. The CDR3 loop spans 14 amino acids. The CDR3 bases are TGCGCCAGCAGCCAAGATCCTGGGTCCTACGAGCAGTACTTC. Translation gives CASSQDPGSYEQYF.

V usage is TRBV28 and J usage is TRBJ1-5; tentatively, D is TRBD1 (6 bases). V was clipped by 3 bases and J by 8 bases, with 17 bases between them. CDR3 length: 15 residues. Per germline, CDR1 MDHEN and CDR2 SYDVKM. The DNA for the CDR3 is TGTGCCAGCAGTTTTTCCCAGGGAAGGGGGGAGCCCCAGCATTTT. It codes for CASSFSQGRGEPQHF.

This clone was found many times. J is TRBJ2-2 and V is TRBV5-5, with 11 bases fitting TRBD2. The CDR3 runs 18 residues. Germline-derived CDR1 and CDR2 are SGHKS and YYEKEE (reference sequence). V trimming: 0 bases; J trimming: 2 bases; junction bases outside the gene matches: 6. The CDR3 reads CASSLALAGGANTGELFF. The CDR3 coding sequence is TGTGCCAGCAGCTTGGCCCTAGCGGGAGGCGCAAACACCGGGGAGCTGTTTTTT.

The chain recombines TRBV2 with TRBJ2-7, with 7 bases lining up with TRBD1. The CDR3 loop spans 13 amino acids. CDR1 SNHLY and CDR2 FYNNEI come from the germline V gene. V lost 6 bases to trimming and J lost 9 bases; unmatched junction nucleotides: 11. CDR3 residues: CASSGTDVSWQYF. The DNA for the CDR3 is TGTGCCAGCAGCGGGACAGACGTGTCGTGGCAGTACTTC.

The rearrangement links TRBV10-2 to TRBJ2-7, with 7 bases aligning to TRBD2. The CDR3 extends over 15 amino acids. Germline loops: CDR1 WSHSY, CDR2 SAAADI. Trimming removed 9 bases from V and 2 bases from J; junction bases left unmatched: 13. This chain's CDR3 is CASEGKSAGAYEQYF. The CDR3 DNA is TGCGCCAGTGAGGGGAAATCGGCGGGAGCCTACGAGCAGTACTTC.

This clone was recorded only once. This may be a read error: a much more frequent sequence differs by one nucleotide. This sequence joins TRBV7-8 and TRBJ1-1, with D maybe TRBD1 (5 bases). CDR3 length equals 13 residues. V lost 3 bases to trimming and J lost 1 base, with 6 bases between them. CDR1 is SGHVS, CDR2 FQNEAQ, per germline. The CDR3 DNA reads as TGTGCCAGCAGCTTTGGGGGGAACACTGAAGCTTTCTTT. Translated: CASSFGGNTEAFF.

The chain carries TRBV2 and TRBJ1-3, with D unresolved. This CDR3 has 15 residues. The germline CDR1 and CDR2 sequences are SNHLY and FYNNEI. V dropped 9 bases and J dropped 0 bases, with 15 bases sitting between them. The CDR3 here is CASNLIGLSGNTIYF. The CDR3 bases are TGTGCCAGTAATCTGATCGGCCTCTCTGGAAACACCATATATTTT.

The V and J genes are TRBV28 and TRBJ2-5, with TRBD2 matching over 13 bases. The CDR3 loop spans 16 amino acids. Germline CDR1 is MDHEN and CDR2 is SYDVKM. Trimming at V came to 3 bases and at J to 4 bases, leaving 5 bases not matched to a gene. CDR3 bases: TGTGCCAGCAGTTTTTGGACTAGCGGGAGTTCAGAGACCCAGTACTTC. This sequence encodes CASSFWTSGSSETQYF.

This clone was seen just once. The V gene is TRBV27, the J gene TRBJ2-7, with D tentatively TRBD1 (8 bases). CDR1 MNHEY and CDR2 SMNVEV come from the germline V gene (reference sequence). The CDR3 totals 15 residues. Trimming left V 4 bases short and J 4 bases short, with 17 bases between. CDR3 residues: CASSSQQGGLYEQYF. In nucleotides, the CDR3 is TGTGCCAGCAGTTCTCAACAGGGGGGGTTGTACGAGCAGTACTTC.

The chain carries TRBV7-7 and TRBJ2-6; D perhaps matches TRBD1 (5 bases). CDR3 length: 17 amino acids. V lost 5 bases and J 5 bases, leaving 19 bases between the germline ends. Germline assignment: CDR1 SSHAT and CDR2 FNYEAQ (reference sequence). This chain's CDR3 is CASSIMGPQSRANVLTF. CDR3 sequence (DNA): TGTGCCAGCAGCATAATGGGGCCACAAAGTCGGGCCAACGTCCTGACTTTC.

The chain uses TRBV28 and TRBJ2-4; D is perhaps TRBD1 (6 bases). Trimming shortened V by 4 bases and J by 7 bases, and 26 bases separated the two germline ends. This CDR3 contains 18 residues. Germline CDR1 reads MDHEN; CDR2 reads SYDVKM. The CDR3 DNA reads TGTGCCAGCAGTTCGATCAGATCCCTTAAAACAAGGGGGAACATTCAGTACTTC. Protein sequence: CASSSIRSLKTRGNIQYF.